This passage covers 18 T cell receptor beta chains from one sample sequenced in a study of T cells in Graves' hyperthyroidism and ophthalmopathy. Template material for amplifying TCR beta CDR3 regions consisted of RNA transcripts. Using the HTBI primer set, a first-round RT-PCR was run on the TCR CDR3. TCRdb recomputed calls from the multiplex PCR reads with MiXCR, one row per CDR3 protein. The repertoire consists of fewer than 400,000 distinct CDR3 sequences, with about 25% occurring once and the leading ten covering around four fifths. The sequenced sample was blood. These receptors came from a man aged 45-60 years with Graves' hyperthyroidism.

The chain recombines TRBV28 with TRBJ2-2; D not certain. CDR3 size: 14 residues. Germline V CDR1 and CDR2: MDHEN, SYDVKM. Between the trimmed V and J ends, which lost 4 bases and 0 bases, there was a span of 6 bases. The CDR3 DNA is TGTGCCAGCAGTTCCGGACCGAACACCGGGGAGCTGTTTTTT. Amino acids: CASSSGPNTGELFF. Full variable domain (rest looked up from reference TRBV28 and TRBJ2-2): DVKVTQSSRYLVKRTGEKVFLECVQDMDHENMFWYRQDPGLGLRLIYFSYDVKMKEKGDIPEGYSVSREKKERFSLILESASTNQTSMYLCASSSGPNTGELFFGEGSRLTVL.

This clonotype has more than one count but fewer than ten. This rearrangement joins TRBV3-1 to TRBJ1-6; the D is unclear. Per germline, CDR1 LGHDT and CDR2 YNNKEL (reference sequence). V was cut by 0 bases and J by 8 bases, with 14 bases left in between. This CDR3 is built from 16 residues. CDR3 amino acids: CASSQDPAWSYSPLHF. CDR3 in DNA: TGTGCCAGCAGCCAAGACCCGGCCTGGAGCTATTCACCCCTCCACTTT.

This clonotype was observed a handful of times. CDR3 region: CASSWDRDRKAYEQYF. DNA of the CDR3: TGCGCCAGCAGCTGGGACCGGGACAGGAAAGCCTACGAGCAGTACTTC. The chain couples TRBV5-1 to TRBJ2-7, with 8 bases matching TRBD1. Germline lookup yields CDR1 SGHRS and CDR2 YFSETQ. Trimming removed 3 bases from V and 2 bases from J; junction bases left unmatched: 10. The CDR3 is 16 residues long. Full variable domain (missing parts from reference TRBV5-1 and TRBJ2-7): KAGVTQTPRYLIKTRGQQVTLSCSPISGHRSVSWYQQTPGQGLQFLFEYFSETQRNKGNFPGRFSGRQFSNSRSEMNVSTLELGDSALYLCASSWDRDRKAYEQYFGPGTRLTVT.

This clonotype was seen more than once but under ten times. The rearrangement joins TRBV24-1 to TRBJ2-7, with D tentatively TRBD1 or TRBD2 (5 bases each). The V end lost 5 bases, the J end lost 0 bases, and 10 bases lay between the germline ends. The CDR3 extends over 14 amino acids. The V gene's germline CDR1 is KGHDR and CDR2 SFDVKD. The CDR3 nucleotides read TGTGCCACCAGTGGGACGGGGCCCTCCTACGAGCAGTACTTC. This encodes CATSGTGPSYEQYF.

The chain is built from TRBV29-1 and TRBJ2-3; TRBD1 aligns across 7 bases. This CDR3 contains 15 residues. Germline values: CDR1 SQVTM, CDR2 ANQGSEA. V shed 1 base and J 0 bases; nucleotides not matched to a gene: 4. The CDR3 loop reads CSVEGGGRSTDTQYF. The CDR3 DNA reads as TGCAGCGTTGAAGGAGGGGGCAGAAGCACAGATACGCAGTATTTT.

The DNA for the CDR3 is TGTGCCAGTAGGCCCCAACCTAGCGGGGGGGTGAATGAGCAGTTCTTC. Its translation: CASRPQPSGGVNEQFF. The chain employs TRBV7-3 and TRBJ2-1, with 12 bases fitting TRBD2. Trimming removed 9 bases from V and 7 bases from J; junction bases left unmatched: 13. Germline CDR1 reads SGHTA; CDR2 reads FQGTGA. The CDR3 is 16 amino acids.

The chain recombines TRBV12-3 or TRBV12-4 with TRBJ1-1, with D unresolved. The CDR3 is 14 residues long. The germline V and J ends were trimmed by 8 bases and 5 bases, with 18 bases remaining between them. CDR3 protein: CASGVWRGGTEAFF. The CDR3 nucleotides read TGTGCCAGCGGGGTATGGCGGGGAGGGACTGAAGCTTTCTTT.

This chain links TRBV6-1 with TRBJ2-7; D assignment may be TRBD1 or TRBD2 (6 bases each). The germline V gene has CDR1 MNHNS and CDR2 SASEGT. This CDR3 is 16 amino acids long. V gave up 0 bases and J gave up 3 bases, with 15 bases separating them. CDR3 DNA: TGTGCCAGCAGTGAAGCGAGGGGGGCCCTCCTCTACGAGCAGTACTTC. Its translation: CASSEARGALLYEQYF.

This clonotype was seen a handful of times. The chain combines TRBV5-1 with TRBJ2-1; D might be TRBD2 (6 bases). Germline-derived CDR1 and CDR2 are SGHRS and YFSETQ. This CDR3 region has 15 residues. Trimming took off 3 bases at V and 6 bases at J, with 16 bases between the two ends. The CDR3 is CASSSGLDTFNEQFF. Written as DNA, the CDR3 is TGCGCCAGCAGCTCGGGACTCGATACCTTCAATGAGCAGTTCTTC.

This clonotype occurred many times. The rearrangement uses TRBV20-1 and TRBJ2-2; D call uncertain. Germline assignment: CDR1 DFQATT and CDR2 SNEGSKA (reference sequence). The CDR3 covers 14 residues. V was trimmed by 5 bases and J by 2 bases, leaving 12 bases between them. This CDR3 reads CSAPGRYNTGELFF. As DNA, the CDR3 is TGCAGTGCTCCTGGACGGTACAACACCGGGGAGCTGTTTTTT.

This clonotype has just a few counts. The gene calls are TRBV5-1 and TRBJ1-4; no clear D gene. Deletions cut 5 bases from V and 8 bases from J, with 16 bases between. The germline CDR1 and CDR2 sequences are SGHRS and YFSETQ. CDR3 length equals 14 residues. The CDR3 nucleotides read TGCGCCAGCAGACCAGGATCGGGAGGGGAAAAACTGTTTTTT. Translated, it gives CASRPGSGGEKLFF.

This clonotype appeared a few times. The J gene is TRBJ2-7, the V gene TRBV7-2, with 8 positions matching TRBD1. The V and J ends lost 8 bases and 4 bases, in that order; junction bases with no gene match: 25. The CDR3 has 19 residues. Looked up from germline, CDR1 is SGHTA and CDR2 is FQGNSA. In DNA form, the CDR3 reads TGTGCCAGCCTCGGGCCCCCAGGACAGGGCCCTTTGTTTCATTACGAGCAGTACTTC. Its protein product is CASLGPPGQGPLFHYEQYF.

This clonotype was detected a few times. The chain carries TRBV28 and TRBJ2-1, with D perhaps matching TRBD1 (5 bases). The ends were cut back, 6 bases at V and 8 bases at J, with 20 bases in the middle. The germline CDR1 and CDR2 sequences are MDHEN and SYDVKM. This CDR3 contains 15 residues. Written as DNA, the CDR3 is TGTGCCAGCAGCCAATTCCCTGACAGCTCCTATGAGCAGTTCTTC. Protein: CASSQFPDSSYEQFF.

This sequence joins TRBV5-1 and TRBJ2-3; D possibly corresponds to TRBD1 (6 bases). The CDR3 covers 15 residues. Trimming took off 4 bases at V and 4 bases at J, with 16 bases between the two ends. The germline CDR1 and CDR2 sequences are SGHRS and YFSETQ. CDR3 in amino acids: CASSPDSRAPDTQYF. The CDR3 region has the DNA TGCGCCAGCAGCCCGGACAGCCGTGCACCAGATACGCAGTATTTT.

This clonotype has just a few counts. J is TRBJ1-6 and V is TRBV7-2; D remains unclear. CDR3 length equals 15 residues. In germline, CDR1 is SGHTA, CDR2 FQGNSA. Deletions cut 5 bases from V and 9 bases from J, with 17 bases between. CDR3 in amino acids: CASSQELGPGSPLHF. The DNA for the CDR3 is TGTGCCAGCAGCCAAGAACTCGGTCCTGGTTCACCCCTCCACTTT.

CDR3 in DNA: TGTGCCAGTAGTGGACTAGCGGGAGGGGTTAATGAGCAGTTCTTC. It translates to CASSGLAGGVNEQFF. The chain links TRBV19 to TRBJ2-1, with 15 nucleotides matching TRBD2. V trimming: 5 bases; J trimming: 7 bases; junction bases outside the gene matches: 3. The CDR3 is 15 residues long. In germline, CDR1 is LNHDA, CDR2 SQIVND (reference sequence). The full variable domain, completed using reference TRBV19 and TRBJ2-1, is DGGITQSPKYLFRKEGQNVTLSCEQNLNHDAMYWYRQDPGQGLRLIYYSQIVNDFQKGDIAEGYSVSREKKESFPLTVTSAQKNPTAFYLCASSGLAGGVNEQFFGPGTRLTVL.

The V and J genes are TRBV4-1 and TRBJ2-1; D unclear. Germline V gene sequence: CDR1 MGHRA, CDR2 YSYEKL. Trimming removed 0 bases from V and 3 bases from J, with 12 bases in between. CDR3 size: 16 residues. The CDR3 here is CASSQEGSSNYNEQFF. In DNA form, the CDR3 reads TGCGCCAGCAGCCAAGAGGGCTCTTCAAACTACAATGAGCAGTTCTTC.

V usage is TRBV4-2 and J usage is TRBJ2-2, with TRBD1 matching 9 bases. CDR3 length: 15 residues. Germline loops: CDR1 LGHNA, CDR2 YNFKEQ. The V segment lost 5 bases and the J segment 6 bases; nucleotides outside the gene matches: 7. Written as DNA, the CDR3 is TGTGCCAGCAGCTTATCTCGGACAGGGGCCGGGGAGCTGTTTTTT. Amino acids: CASSLSRTGAGELFF.